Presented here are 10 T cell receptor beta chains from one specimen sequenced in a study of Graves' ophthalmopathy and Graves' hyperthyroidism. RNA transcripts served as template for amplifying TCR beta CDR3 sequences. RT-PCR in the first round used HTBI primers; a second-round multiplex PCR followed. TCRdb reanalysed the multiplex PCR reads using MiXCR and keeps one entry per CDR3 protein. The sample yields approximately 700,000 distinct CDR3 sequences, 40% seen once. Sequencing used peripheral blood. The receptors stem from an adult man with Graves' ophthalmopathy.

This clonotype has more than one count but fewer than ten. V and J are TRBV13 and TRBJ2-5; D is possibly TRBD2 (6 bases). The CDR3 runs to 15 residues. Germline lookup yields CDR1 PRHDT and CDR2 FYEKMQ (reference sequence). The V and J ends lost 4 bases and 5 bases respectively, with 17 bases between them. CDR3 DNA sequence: TGTGCCAGCAGCTACCATGGGGGAGGTCAGGAGACCCAGTACTTC. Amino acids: CASSYHGGGQETQYF.

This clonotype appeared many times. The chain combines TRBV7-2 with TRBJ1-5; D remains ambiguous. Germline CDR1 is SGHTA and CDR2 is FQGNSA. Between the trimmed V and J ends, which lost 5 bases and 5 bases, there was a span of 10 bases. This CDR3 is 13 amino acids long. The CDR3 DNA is TGTGCCAGCAGCACCCACGAGGATCAGCCCCAGCATTTT. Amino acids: CASSTHEDQPQHF.

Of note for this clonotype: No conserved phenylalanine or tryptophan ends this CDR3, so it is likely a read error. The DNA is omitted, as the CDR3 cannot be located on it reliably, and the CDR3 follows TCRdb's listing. The CDR3 here is CASSQDRVS. This chain links TRBV25-1 with TRBJ1-3; the D segment call TRBD1 is taken from the table without a DNA check. The germline V gene encodes CDR1 MGHDK and CDR2 SYGVNS. The CDR3 extends over 9 residues, inclusive of both ends.

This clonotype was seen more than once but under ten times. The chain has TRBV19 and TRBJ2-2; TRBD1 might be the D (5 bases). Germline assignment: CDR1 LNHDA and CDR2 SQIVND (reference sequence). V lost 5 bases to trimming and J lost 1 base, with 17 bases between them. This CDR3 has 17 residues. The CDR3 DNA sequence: TGTGCCAGTAGTGCATTTCTAGTGGGGCTGAACACCGGGGAGCTGTTTTTT. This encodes CASSAFLVGLNTGELFF.

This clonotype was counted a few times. CDR3 sequence reads: CASSQDEKLFF. DNA of the CDR3: TGTGCCAGCAGCCAAGATGAAAAACTGTTTTTT. The chain has TRBV7-2 and TRBJ1-4; D call uncertain. The germline V and J ends were trimmed by 5 bases and 6 bases, with 4 bases remaining between them. Germline loops: CDR1 SGHTA, CDR2 FQGNSA. The CDR3 covers 11 residues.

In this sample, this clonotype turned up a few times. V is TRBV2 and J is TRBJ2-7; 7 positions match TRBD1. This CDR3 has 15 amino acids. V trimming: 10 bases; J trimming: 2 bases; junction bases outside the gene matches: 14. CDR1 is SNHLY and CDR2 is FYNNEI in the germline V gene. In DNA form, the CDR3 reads TGTGCCAACAGCCTAACCGGGACAGAGGCCTACGAGCAGTACTTC. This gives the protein CANSLTGTEAYEQYF. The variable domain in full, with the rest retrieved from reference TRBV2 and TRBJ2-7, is EPEVTQTPSHQVTQMGQEVILRCVPISNHLYFYWYRQILGQKVEFLVSFYNNEISEKSEIFDDQFSVERPDGSNFTLKIRSTKLEDSAMYFCANSLTGTEAYEQYFGPGTRLTVT.

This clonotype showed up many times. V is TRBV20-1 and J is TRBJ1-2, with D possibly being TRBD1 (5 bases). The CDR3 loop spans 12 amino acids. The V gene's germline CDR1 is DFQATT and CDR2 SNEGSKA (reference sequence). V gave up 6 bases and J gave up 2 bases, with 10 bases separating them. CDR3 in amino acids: CSATDTNYGYTF. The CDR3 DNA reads TGCAGTGCAACGGACACAAACTATGGCTACACCTTC.

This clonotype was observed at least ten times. This CDR3 reads CASTTPRSGLEQYF. In DNA, the CDR3 is TGTGCCAGCACCACTCCGCGCTCCGGGCTGGAGCAGTACTTC. This chain joins TRBV7-9 and TRBJ2-7; D is ambiguous. V shed 7 bases and J shed 7 bases, with 20 bases lying between them. Germline V gene sequence: CDR1 SEHNR, CDR2 FQNEAQ (reference sequence). The CDR3 spans 14 residues.

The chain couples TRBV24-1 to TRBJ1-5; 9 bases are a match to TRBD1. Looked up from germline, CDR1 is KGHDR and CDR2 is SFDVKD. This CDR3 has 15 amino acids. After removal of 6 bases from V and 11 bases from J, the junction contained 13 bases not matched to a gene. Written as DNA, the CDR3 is TGTGCCACCAGTTTAGTACAGGGGGCGCGGGGATCCCAGCATTTT. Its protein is CATSLVQGARGSQHF.

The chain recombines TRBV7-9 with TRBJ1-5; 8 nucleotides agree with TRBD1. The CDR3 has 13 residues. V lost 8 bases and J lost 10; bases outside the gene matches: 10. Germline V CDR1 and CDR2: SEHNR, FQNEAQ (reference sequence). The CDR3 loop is CASLAGGASPQHF. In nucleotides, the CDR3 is TGTGCCAGCTTAGCAGGGGGCGCGTCCCCCCAGCATTTT.